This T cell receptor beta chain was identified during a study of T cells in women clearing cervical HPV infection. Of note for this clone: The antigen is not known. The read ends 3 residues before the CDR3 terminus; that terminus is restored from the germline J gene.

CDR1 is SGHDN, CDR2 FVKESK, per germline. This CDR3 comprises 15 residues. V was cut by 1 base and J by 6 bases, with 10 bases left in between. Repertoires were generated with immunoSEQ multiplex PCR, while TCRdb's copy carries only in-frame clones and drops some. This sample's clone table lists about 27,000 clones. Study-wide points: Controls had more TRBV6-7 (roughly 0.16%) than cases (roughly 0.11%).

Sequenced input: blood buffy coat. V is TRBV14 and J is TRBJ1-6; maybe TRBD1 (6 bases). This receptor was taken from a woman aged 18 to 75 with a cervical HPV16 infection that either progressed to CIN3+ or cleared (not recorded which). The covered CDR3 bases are TGTGCCAGCAGCCAAGTAAGGGGGAGTAATTCACCC. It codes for CASSQVRGSNSP. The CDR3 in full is CASSQVRGSNSPLHF.